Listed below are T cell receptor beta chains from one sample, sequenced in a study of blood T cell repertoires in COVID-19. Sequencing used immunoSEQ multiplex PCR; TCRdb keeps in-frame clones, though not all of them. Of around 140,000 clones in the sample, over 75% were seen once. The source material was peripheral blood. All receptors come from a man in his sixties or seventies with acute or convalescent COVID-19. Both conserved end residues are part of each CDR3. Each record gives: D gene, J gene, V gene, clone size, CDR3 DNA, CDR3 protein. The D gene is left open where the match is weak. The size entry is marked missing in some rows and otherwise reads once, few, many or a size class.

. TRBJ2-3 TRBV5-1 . TGCGCCAGCACGCGGCTGGGGGGAGGTACAGATACGCAGTATTTT CASTRLGGGTDTQYF
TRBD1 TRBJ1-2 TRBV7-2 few TGTGCCAGCAGCTTTATAGGGGGGACAGGGGGCGCGAGTACCTATGGCTACACCTTC CASSFIGGTGGASTYGYTF
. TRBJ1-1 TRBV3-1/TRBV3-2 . TGTGCCAGCAGCCCTACGGGACAATGGAACACTGAAGCTTTCTTT CASSPTGQWNTEAFF
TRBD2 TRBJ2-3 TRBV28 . TGTGCCAGCAAGGGGACTAGCGGTAGCACAGATACGCAGTATTTT CASKGTSGSTDTQYF
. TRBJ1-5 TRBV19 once TGTGCCAGTAGTATAGATCGAGGGAGGGGATCAGATCAGCCCCAGCATTTT CASSIDRGRGSDQPQHF
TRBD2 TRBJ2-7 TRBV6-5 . TGTGCCAGCGTAAGACTAGCGGGAGAGCCCTACGAGCAGTACTTC CASVRLAGEPYEQYF
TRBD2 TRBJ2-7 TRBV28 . TGTGCCAGCGAACTTACCCGGGGGGGTCCCGGGGAGCAGTACTTC CASELTRGGPGEQYF
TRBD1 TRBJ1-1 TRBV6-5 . TGTGCCAGCAGGGGACAGGGGTTATCTGAAGCTTTCTTT CASRGQGLSEAFF
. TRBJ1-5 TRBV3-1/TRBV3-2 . TGTGCCAGCAGCCCGACCCCGGGGGGGTCGGCTCAGCCCCAGCATTTT CASSPTPGGSAQPQHF
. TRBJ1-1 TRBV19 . TGTGCCAGTGAGGATGGACAGTTGAACACTGAAGCTTTCTTT CASEDGQLNTEAFF
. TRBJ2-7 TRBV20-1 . TGCAGTGCTAGAGCAGGGGTCGAGCAGTACTTC CSARAGVEQYF
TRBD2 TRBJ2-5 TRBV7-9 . TGTGCCAGCAGCCGGGGGGGCAGCCAAGAGACCCAGTACTTC CASSRGGSQETQYF
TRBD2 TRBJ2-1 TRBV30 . TGTGCCTGGAGTGTCGCCCCCCTAGCGGGAGGGGAGGGGGGCTCCTACAATGAGCAGTTCTTC CAWSVAPLAGGEGGSYNEQFF
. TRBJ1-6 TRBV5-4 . TGTGCCAGCAGCTTGGCCCTAGACTCACAGGGTTCTTCACCCCTCCACTTT CASSLALDSQGSSPLHF
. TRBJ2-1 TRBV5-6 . TGTGCCAGCAGCTTGGACAGGTCATTTAACAATGAGCAGTTCTTC CASSLDRSFNNEQFF
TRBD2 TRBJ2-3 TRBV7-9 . TGTGCCAGCAGCTCCCCTAGACTAGCGGGGGGACAAGATACGCAGTATTTT CASSSPRLAGGQDTQYF
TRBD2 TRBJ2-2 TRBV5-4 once TGTGCCAGCAGCCAGGGACTAGCGAGCACCGGGGAGCTGTTTTTT CASSQGLASTGELFF
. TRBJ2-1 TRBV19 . TGTGCCAGTACTGAATCTAGCTCCTACAATGAGCAGTTCTTC CASTESSSYNEQFF
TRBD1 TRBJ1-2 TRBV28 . TGTGCCAGCAGTTTATTGACAGGGCCTGGCTACACCTTC CASSLLTGPGYTF
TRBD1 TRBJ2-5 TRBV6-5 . TGTGCCAGCAGTCGACAGGGGGAAACCCAGTACTTC CASSRQGETQYF
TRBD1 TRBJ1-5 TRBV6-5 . TGTGCCAGCAGGGAGGGGGCTGGCAATCAGCCCCAGCATTTT CASREGAGNQPQHF
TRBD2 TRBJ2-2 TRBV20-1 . TGCAGTGCTAGTGGCCTAGCGGGGGGGGCCGGGGAGCTGTTTTTT CSASGLAGGAGELFF
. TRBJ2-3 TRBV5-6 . TGTGCCACCTCAGGGGCAGGGGCAGATACGCAGTATTTT CATSGAGADTQYF
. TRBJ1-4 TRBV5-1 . TGCGCCAGCAGCTTATCAGGGATTGCAACTAATGAAAAACTGTTTTTT CASSLSGIATNEKLFF
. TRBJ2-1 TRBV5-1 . TGCGCCAGCAGCTTCGGACAAGTCTCCTACAATGAGCAGTTCTTC CASSFGQVSYNEQFF
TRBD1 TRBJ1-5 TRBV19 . TGTGCCAGTGTCGGGACAGGAGGTCGACAGCCCCAGCATTTT CASVGTGGRQPQHF
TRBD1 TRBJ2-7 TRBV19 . TGTGCCAGTAGACGGACAGGGAACTCCTACGAGCAGTACTTC CASRRTGNSYEQYF
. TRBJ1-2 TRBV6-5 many TGTGCCAGCAGTTCCACTCTGACAGGTTCCTATGGCTACACCTTC CASSSTLTGSYGYTF
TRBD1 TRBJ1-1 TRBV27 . TGTGCCAGCAGCCGCCGGACAGGGGACACTGAAGCTTTCTTT CASSRRTGDTEAFF
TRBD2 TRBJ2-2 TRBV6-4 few TGTGCCAGCCGCGGACTAGCGGGGGACACCGGGGAGCTGTTTTTT CASRGLAGDTGELFF
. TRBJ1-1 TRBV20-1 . TGCAGTGCTAGTACGCAGGTGAACACTGAAGCTTTCTTT CSASTQVNTEAFF
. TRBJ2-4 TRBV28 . TGTGCCAGCAGTGAGCCGACAGGCCTTTCGGGAAACATTCAGTACTTC CASSEPTGLSGNIQYF
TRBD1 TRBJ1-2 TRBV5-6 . TGTGCCAGCAGCCAGGGGGCAGGATATGGCTACACCTTC CASSQGAGYGYTF
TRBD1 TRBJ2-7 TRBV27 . TGTGCCAGCAGCCAACCCCTGGACAGGCCACCACCCTACGAGCAGTACTTC CASSQPLDRPPPYEQYF
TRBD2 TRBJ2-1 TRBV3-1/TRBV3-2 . TGTGCCAGCAGCCCCCGATCCGGGACTAGCGCCATTAATGAGCAGTTCTTC CASSPRSGTSAINEQFF
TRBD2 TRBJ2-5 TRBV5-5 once TGTGCCAGCAGCTTGGCCCAGACTAGCGGGGGGCCGAGGGAGACCCAGTACTTC CASSLAQTSGGPRETQYF
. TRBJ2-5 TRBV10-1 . TGCGCCAGCTCGGCGGGGATGCGGGTGGAGACCCAGTACTTC CASSAGMRVETQYF
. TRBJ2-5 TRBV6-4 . TGTGCCAGCAGTGTTGATAGCGGAGGACAAGAGACCCAGTACTTC CASSVDSGGQETQYF
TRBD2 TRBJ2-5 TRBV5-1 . TGCGCCAGCAGCAACCGGAGACTAGCTGGCCAAGAGACCCAGTACTTC CASSNRRLAGQETQYF
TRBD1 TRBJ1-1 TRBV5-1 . TGCGCCAGCAGCTTGGCCTTTAACGGACAGGGGACCACTGAAGCTTTCTTT CASSLAFNGQGTTEAFF
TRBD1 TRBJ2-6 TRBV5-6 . TGTGCCAGCAGCCCCTGGGGGACAGGGCCCGGGGCCAACGTCCTGACTTTC CASSPWGTGPGANVLTF
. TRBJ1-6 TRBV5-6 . TGTGCCAGCAGCAACAGGGTAGGGGGATCACCCCTCCACTTT CASSNRVGGSPLHF
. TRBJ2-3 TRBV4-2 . TGTGCCAGCAGGACTTGGGCCGGGGAGGATACGCAGTATTTT CASRTWAGEDTQYF
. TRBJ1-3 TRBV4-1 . TGCGCCAGCAGCCAAGACAGACTCCTGCGAGTGGGAAACACCATATATTTT CASSQDRLLRVGNTIYF
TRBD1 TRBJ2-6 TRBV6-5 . TGTGCCAGCAGGGGACAGGGGGCTGGGGCCAACGTCCTGACTTTC CASRGQGAGANVLTF
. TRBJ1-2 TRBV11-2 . TGTGCCAGCAGCTTTGGCCACAACTATGGCTACACCTTC CASSFGHNYGYTF
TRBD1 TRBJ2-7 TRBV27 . TGTGCCAGCAGGTCACAGGGGAAAGGCGGCGAGCAGTACTTC CASRSQGKGGEQYF
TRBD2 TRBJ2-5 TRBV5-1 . TGCGCCAGCAGCCGGACTAGCGGGGGGGAAGAGACCCAGTACTTC CASSRTSGGEETQYF
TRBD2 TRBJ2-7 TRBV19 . TGTGCCCCTAAGCGGGGGATAAGCGAGCAGTACTTC CAPKRGISEQYF
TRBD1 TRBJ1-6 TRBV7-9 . TGTGCCAGCAGCTCTCCCCCCGGACAGGCCATTGATTCACCCCTCCACTTT CASSSPPGQAIDSPLHF
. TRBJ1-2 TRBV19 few TGTGCCAGTAGTATTCTGGGGGCAGGGGGCTACACCTTC CASSILGAGGYTF
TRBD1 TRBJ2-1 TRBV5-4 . TGTGCCACCTACGGACAGGGTGGCTACAATGAGCAGTTCTTC CATYGQGGYNEQFF
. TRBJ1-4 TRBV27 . TGTGCCTCCACCCTTGCGGGGGGAAGAAATGAAAAACTGTTTTTT CASTLAGGRNEKLFF
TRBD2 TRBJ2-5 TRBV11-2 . TGTGCCAGCCAGATGGGGCTAGCGGGAAAAGAGACCCAGTACTTC CASQMGLAGKETQYF
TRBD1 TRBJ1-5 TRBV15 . TGTGCCACCAGCGTTCAGGGGGCAAGCAATCAGCCCCAGCATTTT CATSVQGASNQPQHF
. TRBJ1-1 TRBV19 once TGTGCCAGTAGTATCTACAGGACTAGGAACACTGAAGCTTTCTTT CASSIYRTRNTEAFF